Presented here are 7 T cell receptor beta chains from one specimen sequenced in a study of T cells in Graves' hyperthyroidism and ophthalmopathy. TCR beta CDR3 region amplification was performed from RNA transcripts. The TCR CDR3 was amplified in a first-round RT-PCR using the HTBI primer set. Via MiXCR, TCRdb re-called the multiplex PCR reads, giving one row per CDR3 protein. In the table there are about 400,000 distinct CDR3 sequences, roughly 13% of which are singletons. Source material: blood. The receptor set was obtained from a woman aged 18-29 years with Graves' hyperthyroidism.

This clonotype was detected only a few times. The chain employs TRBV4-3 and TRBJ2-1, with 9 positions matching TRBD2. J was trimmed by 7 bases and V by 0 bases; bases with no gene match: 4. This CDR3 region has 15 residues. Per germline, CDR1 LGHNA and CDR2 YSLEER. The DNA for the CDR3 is TGCGCCAGCAGCCAAGAGGGCGGGAGGGATAATGAGCAGTTCTTC. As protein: CASSQEGGRDNEQFF.

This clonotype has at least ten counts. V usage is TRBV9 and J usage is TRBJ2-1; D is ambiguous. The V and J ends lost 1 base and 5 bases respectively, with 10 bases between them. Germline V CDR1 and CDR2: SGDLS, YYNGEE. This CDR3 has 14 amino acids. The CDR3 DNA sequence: TGTGCCAGCAGCGTATTGGGCCACGACAATGAGCAGTTCTTC. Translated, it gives CASSVLGHDNEQFF. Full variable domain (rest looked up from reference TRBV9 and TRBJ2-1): DSGVTQTPKHLITATGQRVTLRCSPRSGDLSVYWYQQSLDQGLQFLIQYYNGEERAKGNILERFSAQQFPDLHSELNLSSLELGDSALYFCASSVLGHDNEQFFGPGTRLTVL.

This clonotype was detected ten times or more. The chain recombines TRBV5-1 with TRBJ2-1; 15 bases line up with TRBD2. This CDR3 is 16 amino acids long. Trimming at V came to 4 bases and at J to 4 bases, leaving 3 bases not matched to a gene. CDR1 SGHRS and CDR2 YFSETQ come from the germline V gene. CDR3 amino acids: CASSRGLAGGYNEQFF. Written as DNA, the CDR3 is TGCGCCAGCAGCCGCGGACTAGCGGGAGGGTACAATGAGCAGTTCTTC.

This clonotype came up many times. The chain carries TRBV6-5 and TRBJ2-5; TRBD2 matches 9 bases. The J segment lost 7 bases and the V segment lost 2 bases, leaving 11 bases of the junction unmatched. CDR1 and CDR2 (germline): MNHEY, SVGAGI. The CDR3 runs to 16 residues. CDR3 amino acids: CASSYEAGGQYVTQYF. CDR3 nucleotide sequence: TGTGCCAGCAGTTACGAGGCGGGAGGGCAGTATGTGACCCAGTACTTC.

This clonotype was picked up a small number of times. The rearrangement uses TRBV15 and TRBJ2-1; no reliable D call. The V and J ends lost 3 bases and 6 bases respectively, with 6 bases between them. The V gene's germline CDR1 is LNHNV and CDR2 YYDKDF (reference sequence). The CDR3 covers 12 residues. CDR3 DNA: TGTGCCACCAGCAGTGGGTTCAATGAGCAGTTCTTC. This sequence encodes CATSSGFNEQFF.

The CDR3 DNA reads as TGTGCCTCCGGGACAGGGAATACCTACGAGCAGTACTTC. It is translated as CASGTGNTYEQYF. The chain couples TRBV30 to TRBJ2-7, with 9 bases aligning to TRBD1. CDR3 length: 13 residues. Germline loops: CDR1 GTSNPN, CDR2 SVGIG (reference sequence). V shed 7 bases, J shed 2 bases, and the junction held 6 bases outside the gene matches.

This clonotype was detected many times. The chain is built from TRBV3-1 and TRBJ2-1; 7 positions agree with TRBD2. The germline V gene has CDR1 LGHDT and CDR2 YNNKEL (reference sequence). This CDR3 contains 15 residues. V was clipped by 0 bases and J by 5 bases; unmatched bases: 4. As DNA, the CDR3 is TGTGCCAGCAGCCAAGAAGTACTAGCGAACAATGAGCAGTTCTTC. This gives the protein CASSQEVLANNEQFF.